Only a few counts were recorded for the clone carrying this T cell receptor (beta chain). Its target is not known. Germline V gives CDR1 LNHNV, CDR2 YYDKDF (reference sequence). The CDR3 spans 16 residues. The V end lost 0 bases, the J end lost 2 bases, and 11 bases lay between the germline ends. This entry is derived from a study of cytomegalovirus exposure and HLA in healthy donors. Findings of the study overall: In a later analysis, compared with equally common non-associated chains, HLA-associated beta chains were more expanded. CMV serostatus was the only immune exposure information that was available.

The PCR ran on 60 Vbeta and 13 Jbeta primers. Assay used: immunoSEQ multiplex PCR; TCRdb lists only in-frame clones, some missing. The sample has approximately 50,000 clones; about 50% are singletons. The chain combines TRBV15 with TRBJ1-3; a possible D gene is TRBD1 (5 bases). Material for sequencing was PBMCs. The receptor was isolated from a human donor in good health. In DNA, the CDR3 is TGTGCCACCAGCAGAGATTTGGGGGGGACTGGAAACACCATATATTTT. Protein: CATSRDLGGTGNTIYF.